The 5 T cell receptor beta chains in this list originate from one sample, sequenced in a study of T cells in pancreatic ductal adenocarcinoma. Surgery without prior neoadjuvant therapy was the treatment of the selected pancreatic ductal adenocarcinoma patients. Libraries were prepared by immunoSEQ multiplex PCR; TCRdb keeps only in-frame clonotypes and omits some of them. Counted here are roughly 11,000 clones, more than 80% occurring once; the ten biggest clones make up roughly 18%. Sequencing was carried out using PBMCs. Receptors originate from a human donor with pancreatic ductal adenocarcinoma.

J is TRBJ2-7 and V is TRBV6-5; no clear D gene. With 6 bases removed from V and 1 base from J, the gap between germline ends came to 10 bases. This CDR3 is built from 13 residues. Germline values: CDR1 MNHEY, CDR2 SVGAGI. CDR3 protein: CASRLRRSYEQYF. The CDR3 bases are TGTGCCAGCAGATTAAGACGGTCCTACGAGCAGTACTTC.

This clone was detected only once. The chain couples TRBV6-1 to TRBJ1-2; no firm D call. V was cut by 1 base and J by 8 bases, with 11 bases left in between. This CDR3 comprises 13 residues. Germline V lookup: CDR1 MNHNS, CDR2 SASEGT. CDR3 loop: CASSEGRGGGYTF. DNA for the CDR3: TGTGCCAGCAGTGAAGGGCGGGGTGGGGGCTACACCTTC.

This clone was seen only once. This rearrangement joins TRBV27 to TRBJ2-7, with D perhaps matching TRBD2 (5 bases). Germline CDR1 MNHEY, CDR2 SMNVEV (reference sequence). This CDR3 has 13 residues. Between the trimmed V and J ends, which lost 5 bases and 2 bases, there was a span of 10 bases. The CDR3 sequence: CASSKLVAYEQYF. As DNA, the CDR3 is TGTGCCAGCAGTAAACTAGTGGCCTACGAGCAGTACTTC.

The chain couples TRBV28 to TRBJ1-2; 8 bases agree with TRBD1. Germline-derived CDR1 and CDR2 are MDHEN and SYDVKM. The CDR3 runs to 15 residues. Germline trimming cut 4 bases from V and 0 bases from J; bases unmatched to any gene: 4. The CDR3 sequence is CASSSGQGANYGYTF. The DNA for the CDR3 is TGTGCCAGCAGTTCCGGACAGGGTGCTAACTATGGCTACACCTTC.

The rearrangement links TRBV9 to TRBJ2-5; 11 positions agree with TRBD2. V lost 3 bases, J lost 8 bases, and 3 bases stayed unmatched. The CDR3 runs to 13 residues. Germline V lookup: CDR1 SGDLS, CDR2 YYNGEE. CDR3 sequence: CASSGTSGLTQYF. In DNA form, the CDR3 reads TGTGCCAGCAGCGGGACTAGCGGGTTAACCCAGTACTTC.